The 27 T cell receptor beta chains below were found in one sample sequenced in a study of blood T cells in healthy people across ages. A second about 7 to 11 cycle PCR used barcoded and J-beta primers. TCRdb ran MiXCR on the 5' RACE reads and lists one entry per CDR3 protein. The table records more than 750,000 distinct CDR3 sequences, 25% to 35% of them present only once. The same data also contributed to another study, on T cells of mothers and their children.

The sample comprised blood. Receptors were obtained from a woman aged 40 to 49 in good health.

This clonotype was seen repeatedly, ten times or more. The chain links TRBV29-1 to TRBJ2-1; D call uncertain. Germline V gives CDR1 SQVTM, CDR2 ANQGSEA. This CDR3 contains 15 residues. Trimming stripped 1 base from V and 2 bases from J, with 12 bases between. The DNA for the CDR3 is TGCAGCGTTGAAGTCCCCACCTCCGCCTACAATGAGCAGTTCTTC. Translating gives CSVEVPTSAYNEQFF.

This clonotype was observed a few times. V and J are TRBV7-9 and TRBJ2-3; 10 bases are a match to TRBD2. V lost 4 bases and J lost 4; bases outside the gene matches: 5. The length of the CDR3 is 15 residues. Germline V gives CDR1 SEHNR, CDR2 FQNEAQ (reference sequence). This CDR3 is CASSSLAGVADTQYF. The CDR3 region has the DNA TGTGCCAGCAGCTCCCTAGCGGGGGTGGCAGATACGCAGTATTTT.

The table lists this clonotype with a few counts. The V and J genes are TRBV28 and TRBJ1-1, with 11 bases fitting TRBD1. The CDR3 extends over 14 amino acids. The V and J ends lost 6 bases and 5 bases, in that order; junction bases with no gene match: 5. Per germline, CDR1 MDHEN and CDR2 SYDVKM. The CDR3 nucleotides are TGTGCCAGCAGAACGGGACAGGGGGTGACTGAAGCTTTCTTT. It specifies CASRTGQGVTEAFF.

This sequence joins TRBV6-1 and TRBJ1-1; 8 nucleotides line up with TRBD1. J lost 6 bases, V lost 2 bases, and 5 bases had no gene match. The CDR3 spans 14 residues. The V gene's germline CDR1 is MNHNS and CDR2 SASEGT. This CDR3 is CASSETGGVAEAFF. CDR3 nucleotide sequence: TGTGCCAGCAGTGAAACAGGGGGAGTCGCTGAAGCTTTCTTT.

This clonotype was counted a few times. This sequence joins TRBV2 and TRBJ2-5; tentative D call: TRBD2 (6 bases). TRBJ2-7 matches the DNA end more closely, so the J call is doubtful. This CDR3 has 14 residues. The germline V gene encodes CDR1 SNHLY and CDR2 FYNNEI. The CDR3 DNA is TGTGCCAGTGGGACTGGGTGGGTAATCGACGAGCAGTACTTC. This gives the protein CASGTGWVIDEQYF.

V is TRBV4-3 and J is TRBJ1-6; 7 bases map to TRBD1. Germline CDR1 LGHNA, CDR2 YSLEER. V lost 1 base to trimming and J lost 9 bases; unmatched junction nucleotides: 6. The CDR3 sequence is 15 residues long. The CDR3 is CASSQATGYSSPLHF. The CDR3 DNA sequence: TGCGCCAGCAGCCAAGCGACAGGGTATTCTTCACCCCTCCACTTT.

This clonotype has more than one count but fewer than ten. A single base separates this from a much larger clone, so it may be a read error. The gene calls are TRBV29-1 and TRBJ2-1, with a weak D call TRBD1 (6 bases). V lost 7 bases to trimming and J lost 13 bases, with 23 bases between them. CDR3 size: 13 residues. Germline loops: CDR1 SQVTM, CDR2 ANQGSEA. CDR3 loop: CSATGSPGETQFF. The CDR3 DNA reads TGCAGCGCAACCGGAAGCCCAGGGGAGACCCAGTTCTTC.

There are a few counts of this clonotype. The genes are TRBV28 and TRBJ1-4, with unresolved D. Germline V gene data show CDR1 as MDHEN and CDR2 as SYDVKM. The CDR3 extends over 12 amino acids. V was shortened by 4 bases and J by 8 bases, with 8 bases between the two germline ends. The CDR3 DNA reads as TGTGCCAGCAGTTCCCCGGTCGAAAAACTGTTTTTT. Protein: CASSSPVEKLFF.

The count of this clonotype is one. The J gene is TRBJ1-2, the V gene TRBV7-9; 9 bases align to TRBD1. The CDR3 covers 14 residues. From germline, CDR1 is SEHNR and CDR2 FQNEAQ (reference sequence). V shed 5 bases and J 6 bases; nucleotides not matched to a gene: 7. The CDR3 nucleotides are TGTGCCAGCAGCCGAACGGGACAGGGTGATGGCTACACCTTC. Amino acids: CASSRTGQGDGYTF.

This clonotype was detected many times. V gene TRBV29-1 combines with J gene TRBJ1-2; unclear D gene. V lost 0 bases and J 1 base, leaving 6 bases between the germline ends. This CDR3 region has 13 residues. Germline V gene data show CDR1 as SQVTM and CDR2 as ANQGSEA. CDR3 nucleotide sequence: TGCAGCGTTGAAGAGATGAGTAACTATGGCTACACCTTC. Protein product: CSVEEMSNYGYTF.

This clonotype was counted many times. The chain joins TRBV4-3 to TRBJ1-4; maybe TRBD1 (5 bases). Germline loops: CDR1 LGHNA, CDR2 YSLEER. V was pared by 4 bases and J by 0 bases, with 9 bases between. CDR3 length: 15 residues. Here the CDR3 reads CASSPQGSTNEKLFF. The CDR3 DNA is TGCGCCAGCAGCCCGCAGGGTTCAACTAATGAAAAACTGTTTTTT.

This clonotype has only a few counts. The chain carries TRBV10-2 and TRBJ2-2; D unresolved. Trimming shortened V by 9 bases and J by 8 bases, and 16 bases separated the two germline ends. The CDR3 is 13 amino acids. Per the germline V gene, CDR1 is WSHSY and CDR2 is SAAADI. CDR3 DNA sequence: TGCGCCAGTATAGGAGTATTCGGTGGGGAGCTGTTTTTT. It encodes CASIGVFGGELFF.

This clonotype was recorded many times. Given a much more abundant clone one base away, this may be a read error. The chain links TRBV29-1 to TRBJ2-7; a weak D match, TRBD1 (6 bases). The CDR3 covers 15 residues. V was cut by 2 bases and J by 7 bases, with 21 bases left in between. Germline V lookup: CDR1 SQVTM, CDR2 ANQGSEA. The CDR3 DNA is TGCAGCGTTGAATATCAGGACAGCGCGTGCGGGGAGCAGTACTTC. Translated: CSVEYQDSACGEQYF.

The CDR3 DNA follows: TGTGCCAGCAGCCGGATCGCGAGGGGGAGCTCTGGGGCCAACGTCCTGACTTTC. The encoded protein is CASSRIARGSSGANVLTF. This chain uses TRBV3-1 with TRBJ2-6; TRBD1 is a possible D gene (6 bases). Germline V gene lookup returns CDR1 LGHDT and CDR2 YNNKEL (reference sequence). The V end lost 4 bases, the J end lost 0 bases, and 16 bases lay between the germline ends. This CDR3 contains 18 residues.

This clonotype was seen a few times. V is TRBV7-9 and J is TRBJ1-3; D is uncertain. This CDR3 is built from 13 residues. V lost 5 bases, J lost 4 bases, and 9 bases lay in between. The germline V gene has CDR1 SEHNR and CDR2 FQNEAQ (reference sequence). The CDR3 reads CASSPMGGNTIYF. The DNA of the CDR3 is TGTGCCAGCAGCCCGATGGGGGGAAACACCATATATTTT.

The chain recombines TRBV3-1 with TRBJ1-2; no clear D. Germline V gene data show CDR1 as LGHDT and CDR2 as YNNKEL (reference sequence). The CDR3 runs 16 residues. Trimming pared 1 base from V and 4 bases from J, leaving 16 bases between. The CDR3, as DNA: TGTGCCAGCAGCCAAGTCCCGTCCCCTTTGCCCTATGGCTACACCTTC. Its protein is CASSQVPSPLPYGYTF.

This clonotype has more than one count but fewer than ten. This chain uses TRBV20-1 with TRBJ1-2; D is ambiguous. The V gene's germline CDR1 is DFQATT and CDR2 SNEGSKA (reference sequence). V was clipped by 2 bases and J by 7 bases, with 8 bases between them. The CDR3 has 11 amino acids. The CDR3 reads CSARSGFGYTF. CDR3 nucleotide sequence: TGCAGTGCTAGAAGTGGGTTTGGCTACACCTTC.

This clonotype was recorded only once. A much larger clone differs by one base, so this may be a read error. The V gene is TRBV7-3, the J gene TRBJ2-4, with D perhaps matching TRBD2 (7 bases). V dropped 3 bases and J dropped 7 bases, with 25 bases sitting between them. The CDR3 contains 18 residues. CDR1 is SGHTA and CDR2 is FQGTGA in the germline V gene. The CDR3 here is CASSFTAGAGRSSNIQYF. CDR3 bases: TGTGCCAGCAGCTTCACCGCGGGGGCGGGGCGTAGTAGTAACATTCAGTACTTC.

This clonotype showed up just a few times. The junction and the germline gene differ at one end; a read error may be behind it. The chain has TRBV7-2 and TRBJ2-5, with D possibly TRBD2 on 5 matching bases. Looked up from germline, CDR1 is SGHTA and CDR2 is FQGNSA. The CDR3 totals 14 residues. The CDR3 loop reads CASSFSGSQKTQYF. As DNA, the CDR3 is TGTGCCAGCAGCTTTTCGGGGTCCCAAAAGACCCAGTACTTC.

The chain joins TRBV5-1 to TRBJ2-3; a possible D gene is TRBD1 (5 bases). The V end lost 0 bases, the J end lost 5 bases, and 13 bases lay between the germline ends. The V gene's germline CDR1 is SGHRS and CDR2 YFSETQ. CDR3 length equals 15 residues. This chain's CDR3 is CASSLASVGEDTQYF. The DNA for the CDR3 is TGCGCCAGCAGCTTGGCCTCAGTAGGGGAAGATACGCAGTATTTT.

This clonotype was seen repeatedly, ten times or more. This sequence joins TRBV4-1 and TRBJ2-7; 9 nucleotides line up with TRBD1. The length of the CDR3 is 15 residues. V gave up 1 base and J gave up 2 bases; unmatched junction bases: 3. CDR1 and CDR2 (germline): MGHRA, YSYEKL. The CDR3 sequence: CASSQAGTGTYEQYF. CDR3 DNA sequence: TGCGCCAGCAGCCAAGCCGGGACAGGGACCTACGAGCAGTACTTC.

Notes on this clonotype: This may stem from a read error, because a much larger clone lies one nucleotide away. The J gene is TRBJ2-7, the V gene TRBV2, with TRBD1 as a possible D gene (6 bases). The V gene's germline CDR1 is SNHLY and CDR2 FYNNEI. The length of the CDR3 is 15 residues. V gave up 3 bases and J gave up 0 bases, with 12 bases separating them. In DNA form, the CDR3 reads TGTGCCAGCAGTGACGGGGACACCTTCTCCTACGAGCAGTACTTC. It encodes CASSDGDTFSYEQYF.

The chain is built from TRBV4-3 and TRBJ1-2; 8 nucleotides match TRBD1. Germline V gene data show CDR1 as LGHNA and CDR2 as YSLEER. The length of the CDR3 is 16 residues. The V gene end was trimmed by 4 bases and the J gene end by 8 bases; junction bases not matched to a gene: 15. CDR3 nucleotides: TGCGCCAGCAGCCTAAGTGACAGGGGCGACATACGAGGCTACACCTTC. This codes for CASSLSDRGDIRGYTF.

This clonotype was seen many times. The chain couples TRBV20-1 to TRBJ1-1; 7 bases are a match to TRBD1. The germline gives CDR1 DFQATT, CDR2 SNEGSKA (reference sequence). The junction had 4 bases not matched to a gene; V was cut back by 5 bases and J by 4 bases. This CDR3 has 12 residues. The CDR3 nucleotides read TGCAGTGCTGGGACAGTGGGCACTGAAGCTTTCTTT. This encodes CSAGTVGTEAFF.

This clonotype was recorded at least ten times. J is TRBJ2-3 and V is TRBV7-3; 9 positions match TRBD2. This CDR3 region has 14 residues. Germline loops: CDR1 SGHTA, CDR2 FQGTGA. V lost 5 bases, J lost 2 bases, and 2 bases stayed unmatched. CDR3 sequence: CASSASGVTDTQYF. The CDR3 bases are TGTGCCAGCAGCGCTAGCGGGGTCACAGATACGCAGTATTTT.

Notes on this clonotype: With a much larger clone just one base away, this may be a read error. V is TRBV7-7 and J is TRBJ2-1; no clear D gene. The J call may be in error: the DNA end matches TRBJ2-7 better. Germline CDR1 is SSHAT and CDR2 is FNYEAQ (reference sequence). This CDR3 region has 15 residues. The chain's CDR3 is CASSLAPTPYNEQYF. Here the CDR3 DNA reads TGTGCTAGCAGCTTAGCCCCGACCCCCTACAATGAGCAGTACTTC.

The V gene is TRBV12-3 or TRBV12-4, the J gene TRBJ1-1; D call uncertain. V gave up 5 bases and J gave up 5 bases, with 12 bases separating them. The CDR3 is 13 amino acids. The CDR3 spells CASSLVPRTEAFF. The DNA of the CDR3 is TGTGCCAGCAGTCTTGTTCCAAGGACTGAAGCTTTCTTT.